Described below is a single T cell receptor beta chain sequence and its context. Its specificity is not known. V trimming: 6 bases; J trimming: 4 bases; junction bases outside the gene matches: 6. The CDR3 consists of 13 residues. Germline V gives CDR1 SQVTM, CDR2 ANQGSEA. This sample stems from a study of early T cells in non-severe SARS-CoV-2 infection. Study in general: Investigators sequenced bulk RNA drawn from unsorted whole blood, and chains remained unpaired. Study conclusions and caveats: Reliance on VDJdb matching favored anti-spike CD8 responses; private and CD4 specificities were missed.

The library protocol tagged individual cDNA molecules with unique molecular identifiers. TCRdb analysed the 5' RACE reads with MiXCR anew, one entry per CDR3 protein. The sample records fewer than 35,000 distinct CDR3 sequences, over 8.5% being singletons. The origin of this receptor is an adult who was a healthcare worker with PCR-confirmed SARS-CoV-2 infection or an uninfected control (not recorded which). The chain is built from TRBV29-1 and TRBJ2-7; 10 bases are shared with TRBD2. The sample comprised whole blood. In DNA, the CDR3 is TGCAGCGTAGCACTAGCGGGGAGTTACGAGCAGTACTTC. This gives the protein CSVALAGSYEQYF.